Listed below are T cell receptor beta chains from one sample, sequenced in a study of T-cell reconstitution after alpha-beta-depleted transplantation in children. TCRdb used MiXCR to reprocess the PCR reads, holding one entry per CDR3 protein. The table records 150,000 to 200,000 distinct CDR3 sequences, roughly 6.8% of them present only once. The sample in question was PBMCs from the stem cell graft donor, obtained from the stem cell graft. The receptors shown here come from a human donor who donated a stem cell graft to a child with Wiskott-Aldrich syndrome. CDR3s include the opening cysteine and the closing phenylalanine or tryptophan. The order of the fields is CDR3 protein, CDR3 DNA, D gene, clone size, V gene, J gene. The D gene is left open where the match is weak. Rows give clone size only sometimes, using once, few, many, or a class for an expanded clone.

CDR3: CSATNPGTYNEQFF
DNA: TGCAGTGCTACTAACCCCGGAACCTACAATGAGCAGTTCTTC
D: .
size: many
V: TRBV20-1
J: TRBJ2-1

CDR3: CASSHRDRRETQYF
DNA: TGTGCCAGCAGTCACCGGGACAGACGCGAGACCCAGTACTTC
D: TRBD1
size: many
V: TRBV6-5
J: TRBJ2-5

CDR3: CSAGTGDEQYF
DNA: TGCAGCGCCGGGACAGGGGACGAGCAGTACTTC
D: TRBD1
size: few
V: TRBV29-1
J: TRBJ2-7

CDR3: CASSLSAIYNEQFF
DNA: TGTGCCAGCAGTTTATCGGCTATCTACAATGAGCAGTTCTTC
D: .
size: many
V: TRBV12-3/TRBV12-4
J: TRBJ2-1

CDR3: CASSLGVGGQQPQHF
DNA: TGCGCCAGCAGCCTGGGTGTCGGGGGGCAACAGCCCCAGCATTTT
D: .
size: .
V: TRBV5-1
J: TRBJ1-5

CDR3: CASRPPFADQPQHF
DNA: TGTGCCAGCAGGCCACCTTTTGCCGATCAGCCCCAGCATTTT
D: .
size: many
V: TRBV28
J: TRBJ1-5

CDR3: CAISRTENTEAFF
DNA: TGTGCCATCAGCAGGACAGAGAACACTGAAGCTTTCTTT
D: .
size: many
V: TRBV10-3
J: TRBJ1-1

CDR3: CASSFGARVKSSYEQYF
DNA: TGTGCCAGCAGCTTCGGAGCCCGGGTCAAGAGCTCCTACGAGCAGTACTTC
D: .
size: .
V: TRBV5-6
J: TRBJ2-7

CDR3: CASSELDRENEKLFF
DNA: TGTGCCAGCAGTGAACTAGACAGGGAGAATGAAAAACTGTTTTTT
D: TRBD1
size: few
V: TRBV6-1
J: TRBJ1-4

CDR3: CASSLARGHEQYF
DNA: TGTGCCAGCAGCTTGGCCAGGGGACACGAGCAGTACTTC
D: .
size: many
V: TRBV7-7
J: TRBJ2-7

CDR3: CASSFLTLNYEQYF
DNA: TGCGCCAGCAGCTTTTTGACCCTAAACTACGAGCAGTACTTC
D: .
size: .
V: TRBV5-1
J: TRBJ2-7

CDR3: CASSPTGGANEKLFF
DNA: TGTGCCAGCAGCCCGACGGGGGGGGCGAATGAAAAACTGTTTTTT
D: .
size: many
V: TRBV9
J: TRBJ1-4

CDR3: CAWNKWNTEAFF
DNA: TGTGCCTGGAACAAATGGAACACTGAAGCTTTCTTT
D: .
size: .
V: TRBV30
J: TRBJ1-1

CDR3: CAISEPATDSPLHF
DNA: TGTGCCATCAGTGAGCCGGCGACAGATTCACCCCTCCACTTT
D: .
size: many
V: TRBV10-3
J: TRBJ1-6

CDR3: CASSLRGGHSGNTIYF
DNA: TGTGCCAGCAGTTTAAGAGGGGGCCATTCTGGAAACACCATATATTTT
D: TRBD1
size: many
V: TRBV12-3/TRBV12-4
J: TRBJ1-3

CDR3: CASSSRPSIRGSNQPQHF
DNA: TGTGCCAGCAGCTCACGGCCCAGTATAAGAGGAAGCAATCAGCCCCAGCATTTT
D: .
size: many
V: TRBV11-2
J: TRBJ1-5

CDR3: CASTERRVGNNSPLHF
DNA: TGTGCCAGCACAGAGAGGAGGGTCGGGAATAATTCACCCCTCCACTTT
D: .
size: .
V: TRBV7-2
J: TRBJ1-6

CDR3: CASSQGGRNYGYTF
DNA: TGTGCCAGCAGCCAGGGGGGTAGGAACTATGGCTACACCTTC
D: TRBD1
size: many
V: TRBV7-9
J: TRBJ1-2

CDR3: CSATSFPRTSGYHTSTDTQYF
DNA: TGCAGTGCTACGTCTTTTCCTCGAACTAGCGGGTATCATACTAGCACAGATACGCAGTATTTT
D: TRBD2
size: many
V: TRBV20-1
J: TRBJ2-3

CDR3: CASSFSDYEQFF
DNA: TGTGCCAGCAGCTTCTCAGACTATGAGCAGTTCTTC
D: .
size: .
V: TRBV7-8
J: TRBJ2-1

CDR3: CASRNSVNYGYTF
DNA: TGTGCCAGCCGAAACAGTGTGAACTATGGCTACACCTTC
D: .
size: many
V: TRBV6-5
J: TRBJ1-2

CDR3: CASRPLPLPNEQFF
DNA: TGTGCCAGCAGACCCTTGCCCCTCCCCAATGAGCAGTTCTTC
D: .
size: many
V: TRBV28
J: TRBJ2-1

CDR3: CATSDQFGQPQHF
DNA: TGTGCCACCAGTGATCAATTCGGTCAGCCCCAGCATTTT
D: .
size: many
V: TRBV24-1
J: TRBJ1-5

CDR3: CASSYGIAGDEQYF
DNA: TGTGCCAGCAGTTACGGCATAGCGGGAGACGAGCAGTACTTC
D: TRBD2
size: .
V: TRBV6-2/TRBV6-3
J: TRBJ2-7

CDR3: CASSYSSLGEQYF
DNA: TGTGCCAGCAGTTACTCGTCTCTCGGCGAGCAGTACTTC
D: .
size: many
V: TRBV6-5
J: TRBJ2-7

CDR3: CSARTSGSYEQYF
DNA: TGCAGTGCTAGAACTAGCGGTTCCTACGAGCAGTACTTC
D: TRBD2
size: many
V: TRBV20-1
J: TRBJ2-7

CDR3: CASRPLAVTDTQYF
DNA: TGTGCCAGCAGGCCCCTAGCGGTCACAGATACGCAGTATTTT
D: TRBD2
size: many
V: TRBV12-3/TRBV12-4
J: TRBJ2-3

CDR3: CSVEDQERGETDTQYF
DNA: TGCAGCGTTGAAGATCAAGAGCGGGGGGAGACAGATACGCAGTATTTT
D: TRBD2
size: many
V: TRBV29-1
J: TRBJ2-3

CDR3: CSVPGGQGRGEQFF
DNA: TGCAGCGTCCCTGGGGGACAGGGAAGGGGCGAGCAGTTCTTC
D: TRBD1
size: many
V: TRBV29-1
J: TRBJ2-1

CDR3: CSARRAGESYEQYF
DNA: TGCAGTGCTAGAAGAGCGGGAGAGTCCTACGAGCAGTACTTC
D: TRBD2
size: many
V: TRBV20-1
J: TRBJ2-7

CDR3: CASSWVGDSYEQYF
DNA: TGTGCCAGCAGCTGGGTGGGGGACTCCTACGAGCAGTACTTC
D: .
size: many
V: TRBV5-6
J: TRBJ2-7

CDR3: CATSSGQGRRGGSAYEQYF
DNA: TGTGCCACCAGCAGTGGGCAGGGTAGGCGTGGAGGGTCAGCCTACGAGCAGTACTTC
D: .
size: many
V: TRBV15
J: TRBJ2-7

CDR3: CASSVEHSGNTIYF
DNA: TGTGCCAGCAGCGTAGAACACTCTGGAAACACCATATATTTT
D: .
size: many
V: TRBV9
J: TRBJ1-3

CDR3: CAISRKGTTNEQFF
DNA: TGTGCCATCAGCCGGAAGGGAACCACCAATGAGCAGTTCTTC
D: .
size: many
V: TRBV10-3
J: TRBJ2-1

CDR3: CASSLVAGVNEQFF
DNA: TGCGCCAGCAGCTTGGTAGCGGGAGTGAATGAGCAGTTCTTC
D: TRBD2
size: many
V: TRBV5-1
J: TRBJ2-1

CDR3: CASSQAAGIYEQYF
DNA: TGTGCCAGCAGCCAAGCAGCGGGGATCTACGAGCAGTACTTC
D: TRBD2
size: few
V: TRBV3-1
J: TRBJ2-7

CDR3: CASSRIRAGGNTGELFF
DNA: TGTGCCAGCAGTCGAATCCGGGCCGGTGGGAACACCGGGGAGCTGTTTTTT
D: .
size: many
V: TRBV3-1
J: TRBJ2-2

CDR3: CASPAGGNQPQHF
DNA: TGTGCCAGCCCCGCGGGGGGGAATCAGCCCCAGCATTTT
D: .
size: few
V: TRBV2
J: TRBJ1-5

CDR3: CASSLVSGLGADTQYF
DNA: TGTGCCAGCAGCTTAGTATCGGGCCTAGGGGCAGATACGCAGTATTTT
D: .
size: many
V: TRBV7-8
J: TRBJ2-3

CDR3: CASSQDWSNRNEQFF
DNA: TGCGCCAGCAGCCAAGATTGGAGTAATCGCAATGAGCAGTTCTTC
D: .
size: many
V: TRBV4-3
J: TRBJ2-1

CDR3: CASSASGTDYPWDYTF
DNA: TGCGCCAGCAGTGCCTCCGGGACAGATTATCCCTGGGACTACACCTTC
D: TRBD1
size: many
V: TRBV10-2
J: TRBJ1-2

CDR3: CSVARPGELHRSYEQYF
DNA: TGCAGCGTTGCGAGACCGGGGGAGTTGCACAGGTCCTACGAGCAGTACTTC
D: .
size: many
V: TRBV29-1
J: TRBJ2-7

CDR3: CSVEGQTYNEQFF
DNA: TGCAGCGTTGAGGGACAGACCTACAATGAGCAGTTCTTC
D: TRBD1
size: many
V: TRBV29-1
J: TRBJ2-1

CDR3: CASSLPNIDTDTQYF
DNA: TGTGCCAGCAGCTTACCAAACATAGACACAGATACGCAGTATTTT
D: .
size: many
V: TRBV11-2
J: TRBJ2-3

CDR3: CATSEPRTGGVNEQFF
DNA: TGTGCCACCAGTGAACCCAGGACAGGTGGGGTCAATGAGCAGTTCTTC
D: TRBD1
size: many
V: TRBV24-1
J: TRBJ2-1

CDR3: CASSSAGAHRETQYF
DNA: TGTGCCAGCAGCTCAGCGGGGGCCCACAGGGAGACCCAGTACTTC
D: TRBD2
size: few
V: TRBV7-2
J: TRBJ2-5

CDR3: CASSQGDSLPYNEQFF
DNA: TGTGCCAGCAGCCAAGGAGACTCCCTTCCCTACAATGAGCAGTTCTTC
D: .
size: many
V: TRBV3-1
J: TRBJ2-1

CDR3: CASSQRQVGPEAFF
DNA: TGTGCCAGCAGCCAGCGACAGGTTGGACCTGAAGCTTTCTTT
D: .
size: few
V: TRBV11-2
J: TRBJ1-1

CDR3: CASNLNLDEQFF
DNA: TGTGCCAGCAACCTAAACCTGGATGAGCAGTTCTTC
D: .
size: many
V: TRBV12-3/TRBV12-4
J: TRBJ2-1

CDR3: CASTEGLAGTDTQYF
DNA: TGTGCCAGCACCGAGGGCCTAGCGGGAACAGATACGCAGTATTTT
D: TRBD2
size: many
V: TRBV6-2/TRBV6-3
J: TRBJ2-3

CDR3: CASSLAGGGSEQFF
DNA: TGTGCCAGCAGCTTAGCGGGAGGAGGGAGTGAGCAGTTCTTC
D: TRBD2
size: .
V: TRBV11-2
J: TRBJ2-1